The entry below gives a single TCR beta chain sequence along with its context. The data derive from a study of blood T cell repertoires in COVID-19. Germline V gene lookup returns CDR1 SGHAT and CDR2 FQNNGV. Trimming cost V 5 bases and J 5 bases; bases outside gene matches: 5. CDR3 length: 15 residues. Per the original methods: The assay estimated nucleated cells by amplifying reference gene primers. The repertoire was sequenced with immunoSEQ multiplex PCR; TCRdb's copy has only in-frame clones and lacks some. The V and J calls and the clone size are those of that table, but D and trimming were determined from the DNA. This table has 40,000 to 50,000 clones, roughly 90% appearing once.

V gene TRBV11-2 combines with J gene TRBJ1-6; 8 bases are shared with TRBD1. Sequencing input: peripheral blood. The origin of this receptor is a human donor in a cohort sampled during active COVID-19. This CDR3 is CASSGPGQDNSPLHF. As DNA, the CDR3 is TGTGCCAGCAGCGGGCCGGGACAGGATAATTCACCCCTCCACTTT. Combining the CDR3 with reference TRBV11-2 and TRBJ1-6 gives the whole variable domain EAGVAQSPRYKIIEKRQSVAFWCNPISGHATLYWYQQILGQGPKLLIQFQNNGVVDDSQLPKDRFSAERLKGVDSTLKIQPAKLEDSAVYLCASSGPGQDNSPLHFGNGTRLTVT.